This entry concerns a single T cell receptor beta chain. This clonotype has a handful of counts. Its antigen remains unidentified. No qualities accompany the bases; no much larger clone lies one base away. The data were obtained in a study of CD8+CD57+ T cells in acquired aplastic anemia (dated by TCRdb to 2016 to 2019). About the full investigation: A mean of roughly 2.9 ug of DNA, ranging from about 0.17 to 30 ug, was extracted from sorted CD4+ and CD8+ cells. Results and caveats for the whole study, not just this receptor: Approximately 31 CD8+ CDR3 sequences were found in both patients and controls but appeared to be highly expressed in patients and within the immunodominant clones of the patients. Patients and healthy controls showed no significant difference in CD8+ Simpson's diversity (P=0.060).

Genomic DNA was used as template for profiling of TCR beta VDJ combinations and CDR3 sequences. An Illumina HiSeq 2000 was used for TCR repertoire sequencing. The study's own analysis went as follows. TRBV/TRBJ rearrangement plots, CDR3 size and DJ length profiles, and Simpson's diversity index were used to assess repertoires. The immunodominant clone was defined as the most abundant DNA sequence in deep sequencing data. CDR3 amino acid sequences were screened for sharing across subjects and compared with published repertoires and the VDJdb database. TCRdb reprocessing: public reads trimmed at Q25 with fastp, clones called with MiXCR, in-frame beta chains kept. When rows share a CDR3 protein, they turn into one entry using the most common DNA and genes. TCRdb's processing, not the study's, gives the V and J calls here. The sample yields 200,000 or so distinct CDR3 sequences; around 66% were counted once. About 45% of the sample is taken by the ten largest.

TCR repertoires of sorted CD4+ and CD8+ blood T cells from severe aplastic anemia patients and healthy subjects were deep-sequenced in the study. Ficoll-Paque density gradient centrifugation was used to isolate peripheral blood mononuclear cells. Before DNA extraction, CD4+ and CD8+ T cells were sorted with FACS or magnetic beads. Reading from cysteine to phenylalanine, the CDR3 counts 15 amino acids. Only the CDR3 region is kept as DNA, spanning 45 bases read in frame from base 1. From the germline V gene, CDR1 is SGDLS and CDR2 is YYNGEE. The germline V and J ends show losses of 3 bases and 3 bases respectively, and no gene match explains 9 bases of the junction.

The V gene is TRBV9 and the J gene is TRBJ2-7; 7 junctional bases match TRBD1. The sequenced sample was sorted CD4+, CD8+, or CD8+CD57+ T cells (not recorded which) from PBMCs. The TCR comes from a human donor with severe aplastic anemia or a healthy control (not recorded which). The DNA is as follows: TGTGCCAGCAGCGGATGGACAGGACAATACTACGAGCAGTACTTC. This sequence encodes CASSGWTGQYYEQYF.